Below are 32 T cell receptor beta chains sequenced from a single sample in a study of CD8+CD57+ T cells in acquired aplastic anemia. All patients picked for sequencing had shown, by flow cytometry, an expansion of CD8+CD57+ cells. Genomic DNA provided the template from which TCR beta VDJ and CDR3 profiles were obtained. TCRdb re-called the reads with MiXCR, one entry per CDR3 protein. The sample holds 150,000 to 180,000 distinct CDR3 sequences; approximately 52% are singletons and the top ten take roughly 12%. The sample comprised sorted CD4+, CD8+, or CD8+CD57+ T cells (not recorded which) from PBMCs. Receptor source: a human donor with aplastic anemia.

The V call is TRBV20-1, the J call TRBJ1-2, with D unresolved. The V end was cut by 2 bases, the J end by 0 bases, with 10 bases between. Germline CDR1 reads DFQATT; CDR2 reads SNEGSKA (reference sequence). The CDR3 is made up of 14 amino acids. The CDR3 protein is CSARRADSNYGYTF. The CDR3 DNA sequence: TGCAGTGCTAGAAGGGCAGACTCTAACTATGGCTACACCTTC.

V is TRBV20-1 and J is TRBJ2-1; 12 positions agree with TRBD2. Per the germline V gene, CDR1 is DFQATT and CDR2 is SNEGSKA (reference sequence). The trim removed 4 bases at V and 2 bases at J, leaving 6 bases unmatched. This CDR3 contains 16 residues. The CDR3 region has the DNA TGCAGTGCTACCCTAGCGGGAGGGAGCACCTACAATGAGCAGTTCTTC. This translates into CSATLAGGSTYNEQFF.

This clonotype appeared a few times. The V and J genes are TRBV10-2 and TRBJ1-1; D is possibly TRBD1 (6 bases). This CDR3 has 16 residues. Germline-derived CDR1 and CDR2 are WSHSY and SAAADI. Trimming took off 6 bases at V and 5 bases at J, with 22 bases between the two ends. In DNA, the CDR3 is TGCGCCAGCAGCTTGGCAGGGGCCCAGGTGAGGACTGAAGCTTTCTTT. Translation: CASSLAGAQVRTEAFF.

This clonotype showed up just a few times. The rearrangement links TRBV7-3 to TRBJ2-1; 8 nucleotides align to TRBD2. CDR3 length: 12 residues. The V gene end was trimmed by 4 bases and the J gene end by 9 bases; junction bases not matched to a gene: 2. From germline, CDR1 is SGHTA and CDR2 FQGTGA. The CDR3 nucleotides read TGTGCCAGCAGCTCGGGACTAGGTGAGCAGTTCTTC. Translating it yields CASSSGLGEQFF.

This clonotype was counted only a few times. J is TRBJ1-6 and V is TRBV7-9; 7 bases match TRBD1. V was clipped by 6 bases and J by 7 bases; unmatched bases: 6. The CDR3 runs 14 residues. CDR1 SEHNR and CDR2 FQNEAQ come from the germline V gene (reference sequence). The CDR3 protein is CASSKGAGNSPLHF. The CDR3 DNA follows: TGTGCCAGCAGTAAGGGGGCCGGGAATTCACCCCTCCACTTT.

The count of this clonotype is one. The missing conserved phenylalanine or tryptophan at the end of this CDR3 makes a read error likely. The V gene is TRBV4-3, the J gene TRBJ2-4, with 8 nucleotides matching TRBD1. Losses at the gene ends were 0 bases for V and 6 bases for J; bases not matched to a gene: 4. Germline values: CDR1 LGHNA, CDR2 YSLEER. This CDR3 is 15 amino acids long. CDR3 protein: CASSQDLGTGNIQYV. CDR3 DNA sequence: TGCGCCAGCAGCCAAGATCTCGGGACAGGAAACATTCAGTACGTC.

On this clonotype: A read error may be the cause here, since a much bigger clone is one base away. The CDR3 end shows no conserved phenylalanine or tryptophan, and so a read error is likely. The chain carries TRBV7-9 and TRBJ1-3; D remains ambiguous. This CDR3 has 13 amino acids. The germline CDR1 and CDR2 sequences are SEHNR and FQNEAQ (reference sequence). The germline V and J ends were trimmed by 4 bases and 1 base, with 5 bases remaining between them. CDR3 residues: CASSSFSGNTIYL. CDR3 nucleotide sequence: TGTGCCAGCAGCTCCTTTTCTGGAAACACCATATATCTT.

The chain links TRBV7-3 to TRBJ2-1, with 7 bases identical to TRBD2. The CDR3 contains 15 residues. Per the germline V gene, CDR1 is SGHTA and CDR2 is FQGTGA. V gave up 2 bases and J gave up 9 bases; unmatched junction bases: 10. CDR3 loop: CASSLFGGGPSEQFF. As DNA, the CDR3 is TGTGCCAGCAGCTTATTTGGGGGAGGGCCCTCTGAGCAGTTCTTC.

This clonotype was counted at least ten times. A junction boundary mismatches the germline segment, possibly from a read error. This chain links TRBV7-9 with TRBJ1-3, with 8 bases that match TRBD1. The germline gives CDR1 SEHNR, CDR2 FQNEAQ (reference sequence). The CDR3 has 14 amino acids. CDR3 coding DNA: TGTGCCAGCAGCAACAGGGGGTTTGGACACACCATATATTTT. It codes for CASSNRGFGHTIYF.

The J gene is TRBJ2-6, the V gene TRBV10-2; D gene unclear. V lost 4 bases, J lost 3 bases, and 10 bases lay in between. CDR1 and CDR2 from the germline V gene are WSHSY and SAAADI. The CDR3 runs 15 residues. CDR3 region: CASSVGVYGANVLTF. The CDR3 DNA reads TGCGCCAGCAGTGTTGGAGTATATGGGGCCAACGTCCTGACTTTC.

This chain links TRBV7-3 with TRBJ1-1; no definite D call. Trimming left V 7 bases short and J 4 bases short, with 13 bases between. The length of the CDR3 is 13 residues. CDR1 and CDR2 (germline): SGHTA, FQGTGA. CDR3 DNA sequence: TGTGCCAGCAAGAAACACGTGGGCACTGAAGCTTTCTTT. Translation: CASKKHVGTEAFF.

The V call is TRBV27, the J call TRBJ1-1; D not certain. The germline V gene encodes CDR1 MNHEY and CDR2 SMNVEV (reference sequence). V lost 5 bases, J lost 1 base, and 17 bases lay in between. The CDR3 is 16 residues long. The CDR3 nucleotides read TGTGCCAGCAGTCCCCGGGGAGGGAACGGGAACACTGAAGCTTTCTTT. Translating it yields CASSPRGGNGNTEAFF.

This clonotype was seen ten or more times. V usage is TRBV4-1 and J usage is TRBJ1-2; 8 nucleotides agree with TRBD1. Losses at the gene ends were 11 bases for V and 1 base for J; bases not matched to a gene: 9. Germline V gives CDR1 MGHRA, CDR2 YSYEKL. This CDR3 has 14 residues. The CDR3 reads CASRGQGYNYGYTF. CDR3 nucleotide sequence: TGCGCCTCCAGGGGGCAGGGGTATAACTATGGCTACACCTTC.

This clonotype was detected only a few times. This chain connects TRBV6-2 or TRBV6-3 to TRBJ1-2, with no clear D. CDR1 and CDR2 (germline): MNHEY, SVGEGT. The CDR3 contains 11 residues. V shed 8 bases and J shed 0 bases, with 4 bases lying between them. CDR3 residues: CASRSNYGYTF. In DNA form, the CDR3 reads TGTGCCAGCCGATCTAACTATGGCTACACCTTC.

The CDR3 DNA reads TGCAGCGCCAGACTAGCGACAGATACGCAGTATTTT. Encoded protein: CSARLATDTQYF. The chain has TRBV20-1 and TRBJ2-3, with 8 bases matching TRBD2. The CDR3 has 12 amino acids. Germline V gene data show CDR1 as DFQATT and CDR2 as SNEGSKA (reference sequence).

This clonotype was counted at least ten times. V usage is TRBV4-2 and J usage is TRBJ2-7; perhaps TRBD2 as D (6 bases). The germline V gene has CDR1 LGHNA and CDR2 YNFKEQ. The CDR3 has 15 residues. The ends were cut back, 0 bases at V and 5 bases at J, with 14 bases in the middle. In DNA form, the CDR3 reads TGTGCCAGCAGCCAAGATCCGCTACGCGGGGACGAGCAGTACTTC. This gives the protein CASSQDPLRGDEQYF.

The chain uses TRBV6-1 and TRBJ2-3, with TRBD2 matching 13 bases. J was trimmed by 1 base and V by 5 bases; bases with no gene match: 3. Germline CDR1 MNHNS, CDR2 SASEGT. The CDR3 loop spans 16 amino acids. CDR3 in amino acids: CASSRTSGGRTDTQYF. The DNA of the CDR3 is TGTGCCAGCAGTCGGACTAGCGGGGGCCGCACAGATACGCAGTATTTT.

This clonotype was counted ten times or more. The V call is TRBV6-2 or TRBV6-3, the J call TRBJ2-7; D gene uncertain. The CDR3 contains 15 residues. Trimming removed 5 bases from V and 3 bases from J, with 17 bases in between. Looked up from germline, CDR1 is MNHEY and CDR2 is SVGEGT. CDR3 nucleotide sequence: TGTGCCAGCAGTCCGGAAGTGAGTGTTCACTACGAGCAGTACTTC. This gives the protein CASSPEVSVHYEQYF.

The chain links TRBV19 to TRBJ2-2; 13 positions match TRBD2. CDR3 size: 16 residues. V lost 7 bases to trimming and J lost 1 base; unmatched junction nucleotides: 3. Germline lookup yields CDR1 LNHDA and CDR2 SQIVND (reference sequence). CDR3 DNA: TGTGCCAGTATTGGGACTAGCGGGGAGAACACCGGGGAGCTGTTTTTT. Amino acid sequence: CASIGTSGENTGELFF.

This clonotype was recorded at least ten times. The V gene is TRBV19, the J gene TRBJ2-7; 7 positions match TRBD1. This CDR3 spans 13 amino acids. Germline values: CDR1 LNHDA, CDR2 SQIVND (reference sequence). Losses at the gene ends were 3 bases for V and 3 bases for J; bases not matched to a gene: 2. The CDR3 protein is CASSIGDSYEQYF. The CDR3 DNA sequence: TGTGCCAGTAGTATTGGGGACAGCTACGAGCAGTACTTC.

V is TRBV20-1 and J is TRBJ1-2; no definite D call. This CDR3 has 13 residues. Per the germline V gene, CDR1 is DFQATT and CDR2 is SNEGSKA (reference sequence). Trimming removed 1 base from V and 0 bases from J, with 6 bases in between. The CDR3 DNA is TGCAGTGCTAGAGCTGAAGCTAACTATGGCTACACCTTC. It translates to CSARAEANYGYTF.

V usage is TRBV19 and J usage is TRBJ1-6; possibly TRBD1 for D (5 bases). Per germline, CDR1 LNHDA and CDR2 SQIVND (reference sequence). The CDR3 consists of 14 residues. With 9 bases removed from V and 7 bases from J, the gap between germline ends came to 16 bases. This CDR3 reads CASSPGTANSPLHF. The CDR3 coding sequence is TGTGCCAGCTCACCCGGGACGGCCAATTCACCCCTCCACTTT.

The chain has TRBV4-2 and TRBJ1-5; D remains unclear. There are 16 residues in the CDR3. Germline-derived CDR1 and CDR2 are LGHNA and YNFKEQ. The ends were cut back, 4 bases at V and 3 bases at J, with 16 bases in the middle. The CDR3 is CASSPEAVGFNQPQHF. The CDR3 DNA sequence: TGTGCCAGCAGCCCCGAGGCCGTGGGGTTCAATCAGCCCCAGCATTTT.

This clonotype showed up just a few times. V and J are TRBV7-2 and TRBJ1-4; D perhaps matches TRBD1 (5 bases). The CDR3 totals 15 residues. From germline, CDR1 is SGHTA and CDR2 FQGNSA. V was clipped by 5 bases and J by 2 bases, with 12 bases between them. This chain's CDR3 is CASSELGGTNEKLFF. The CDR3 DNA reads as TGTGCCAGCAGCGAGCTGGGGGGTACTAATGAAAAACTGTTTTTT.

The chain is built from TRBV2 and TRBJ2-5, with a possible D match to TRBD2 (6 bases). V was shortened by 6 bases and J by 5 bases, with 19 bases between the two germline ends. This CDR3 has 15 residues. The germline V gene encodes CDR1 SNHLY and CDR2 FYNNEI. The CDR3 DNA reads as TGTGCCAGCAGCCGGTATGGTAGCGGTACTGAGACCCAGTACTTC. Protein sequence: CASSRYGSGTETQYF.

As concerns this clonotype: This CDR3 fails to terminate in the conserved phenylalanine or tryptophan, so it likely reflects a read error. The rearrangement joins TRBV7-2 to TRBJ2-1, with unresolved D. This CDR3 is built from 13 residues. The V end lost 6 bases, the J end lost 11 bases, and 17 bases lay between the germline ends. Germline V lookup: CDR1 SGHTA, CDR2 FQGNSA. DNA for the CDR3: TGTGCCAGCAGTGTCCAGCCCCCTAGGAAGCAGTTCCTC. This sequence encodes CASSVQPPRKQFL.

J is TRBJ2-5 and V is TRBV7-9; 15 nucleotides line up with TRBD2. Germline lookup yields CDR1 SEHNR and CDR2 FQNEAQ (reference sequence). V lost 5 bases to trimming and J lost 5 bases; unmatched junction nucleotides: 3. The CDR3 covers 15 residues. CDR3 sequence reads: CASSPGLAGGETQYF. CDR3 nucleotides: TGTGCCAGCAGCCCAGGACTAGCGGGGGGGGAGACCCAGTACTTC.

This clonotype was found a few times. The chain links TRBV24-1 to TRBJ2-5; D is uncertain. The CDR3 consists of 14 residues. V shed 2 bases and J shed 1 base, with 7 bases lying between them. The germline V gene encodes CDR1 KGHDR and CDR2 SFDVKD. As DNA, the CDR3 is TGTGCCACCAGTGATTCAAGACCCCAAGAGACCCAGTACTTC. Protein: CATSDSRPQETQYF.

The genes are TRBV9 and TRBJ2-6, with D hard to call. There are 17 residues in the CDR3. Germline assignment: CDR1 SGDLS and CDR2 YYNGEE. Trimming cost V 0 bases and J 0 bases, with 10 bases left between them. CDR3 in amino acids: CASSVGVRNSGANVLTF. CDR3 bases: TGTGCCAGCAGCGTAGGGGTTCGGAACTCTGGGGCCAACGTCCTGACTTTC.

The chain joins TRBV5-1 to TRBJ1-3; 8 positions match TRBD1. This CDR3 has 17 residues. Germline lookup yields CDR1 SGHRS and CDR2 YFSETQ. Losses at the gene ends were 4 bases for V and 0 bases for J; bases not matched to a gene: 9. The CDR3 DNA is TGCGCCAGCAGCCCTACGACAGGGGCCCTCTCTGGAAACACCATATATTTT. Translated: CASSPTTGALSGNTIYF.

This clonotype was detected ten times or more. The V call is TRBV13, the J call TRBJ2-5, with a possible D match to TRBD1 (5 bases). Looked up from germline, CDR1 is PRHDT and CDR2 is FYEKMQ (reference sequence). With 4 bases removed from V and 3 bases from J, the gap between germline ends came to 12 bases. CDR3 length equals 14 residues. The CDR3 loop is CASSYLGAKETQYF. CDR3 DNA sequence: TGTGCCAGCAGCTACCTAGGGGCCAAAGAGACCCAGTACTTC.

This clonotype was seen once. A much larger clone differs from this one at a single base, so this may be a read error. The chain recombines TRBV4-1 with TRBJ1-2; 9 nucleotides agree with TRBD1. CDR1 is MGHRA, CDR2 YSYEKL, per germline. CDR3 length: 15 residues. In DNA, the CDR3 is TGCGCCAGCAGCCAAGGCTATGGGGGACAGGGAGGCTACGCCTTC. This sequence encodes CASSQGYGGQGGYAF.